Below are 25 T cell receptor beta chains sequenced from a single sample in a study of blood T cell repertoires in COVID-19. The repertoire was sequenced with immunoSEQ multiplex PCR; TCRdb's copy has only in-frame clones and lacks some. The data hold approximately 210,000 clones, with 80% to 90% observed a single time. The sequencing sample was made of peripheral blood. These receptors all stem from a man in his thirties or forties who had recovered from COVID-19.

The chain couples TRBV25-1 to TRBJ1-2; TRBD1 matches 7 bases. CDR1 and CDR2 from the germline V gene are MGHDK and SYGVNS. This CDR3 region has 14 residues. V dropped 4 bases and J dropped 4; count of bases not matched to a gene: 6. The CDR3 region is CASSGVGGIYGYTF. CDR3 in DNA: TGTGCCAGCAGTGGAGTAGGGGGCATCTATGGCTACACCTTC.

The rearrangement links TRBV2 to TRBJ1-2; D is unclear. Trimming left V 0 bases short and J 4 bases short, with 6 bases between. Looked up from germline, CDR1 is SNHLY and CDR2 is FYNNEI. The CDR3 runs 13 residues. The CDR3: CASSEARVYGYTF. The CDR3, as DNA: TGTGCCAGCAGTGAAGCCCGGGTCTATGGCTACACCTTC.

This sequence joins TRBV5-4 and TRBJ2-2; the match to TRBD2 covers 10 bases. This CDR3 is 15 amino acids long. CDR1 and CDR2 (germline): SGHNT, YYREEE (reference sequence). Trimming took 6 bases from V and 5 from J; bases not matched to a gene: 7. The CDR3: CASKAGGAGTGELFF. In nucleotides, the CDR3 is TGTGCCAGCAAAGCGGGGGGGGCCGGGACCGGGGAGCTGTTTTTT.

The rearrangement uses TRBV5-3 and TRBJ1-2, with D possibly TRBD1 on 6 matching bases. TRBV5-3 is reported as an ORF; its role is uncertain. The V and J ends lost 1 base and 5 bases respectively, with 24 bases between them. The CDR3 loop spans 18 amino acids. This CDR3 is CARSLNVDRPHSRYGYTF. The CDR3 DNA sequence: TGTGCCAGAAGCTTGAACGTCGACAGGCCCCATTCCCGTTATGGCTACACCTTC.

The chain has TRBV5-8 and TRBJ2-5, with 8 bases fitting TRBD2. The CDR3 runs 19 residues. CDR1 is SGHTS, CDR2 YDEGEE, per germline. V lost 6 bases and J lost 0; bases outside the gene matches: 19. CDR3 residues: CASTYTRGGPLTYQETQYF. The CDR3 nucleotides read TGTGCCAGCACCTATACCCGGGGGGGGCCTTTAACGTACCAAGAGACCCAGTACTTC. Full variable domain (rest looked up from reference TRBV5-8 and TRBJ2-5): EAGVTQSPTHLIKTRGQQATLRCSPISGHTSVYWYQQALGLGLQFLLWYDEGEERNRGNFPPRFSGRQFPNYSSELNVNALELEDSALYLCASTYTRGGPLTYQETQYFGPGTRLLVL.

V gene TRBV3-1 (or the pseudogene TRBV3-2) combines with J gene TRBJ1-6, with unresolved D. The CDR3 loop spans 16 amino acids. Germline lookup yields CDR1 LGHDT and CDR2 YNNKEL (reference sequence). Trimming removed 5 bases at V and 0 bases at J, with 11 bases between. The CDR3 DNA follows: TGTGCCAGCAGCGTGACTCCTGACTCCTATAATTCACCCCTCCACTTT. This encodes CASSVTPDSYNSPLHF.

The table lists this clone with a few counts. The chain recombines TRBV7-8 with TRBJ2-5; 10 bases align to TRBD1. Germline assignment: CDR1 SGHVS and CDR2 FQNEAQ. V was pared by 3 bases and J by 4 bases, with 8 bases of the junction left unmatched. This CDR3 has 16 residues. In nucleotides, the CDR3 is TGTGCCAGCAGCTTCCTAGACAGGGGGCAAAGAGAGACCCAGTACTTC. It translates to CASSFLDRGQRETQYF. Filled out from reference TRBV7-8 and TRBJ2-5, the complete variable domain reads GAGVSQSPRYKVAKRGQDVALRCDPISGHVSLFWYQQALGQGPEFLTYFQNEAQLDKSGLPSDRFFAERPEGSVSTLKIQRTQQEDSAVYLCASSFLDRGQRETQYFGPGTRLLVL.

V and J are TRBV3-1 (or the pseudogene TRBV3-2) and TRBJ1-2; D perhaps matches TRBD1 (5 bases). The V gene's germline CDR1 is LGHDT and CDR2 YNNKEL (reference sequence). This CDR3 contains 15 residues. The V end lost 0 bases, the J end lost 4 bases, and 12 bases lay between the germline ends. DNA for the CDR3: TGTGCCAGCAGCCAAGAAGTGGGGCGCGTCTATGGCTACACCTTC. Residues: CASSQEVGRVYGYTF.

This clone has more than one count but fewer than ten. V is TRBV18 and J is TRBJ1-2, with 7 bases that match TRBD1. The CDR3 sequence is 16 residues long. The germline V gene has CDR1 KGHSH and CDR2 LQKENI. J lost 3 bases, V lost 3 bases, and 10 bases had no gene match. The CDR3 loop reads CASSPKSFTGDYGYTF. The CDR3 coding sequence is TGTGCCAGCTCACCTAAAAGTTTTACAGGGGACTATGGCTACACCTTC.

The chain has TRBV6-1 and TRBJ2-5, with D possibly matching TRBD1 (6 bases). Germline CDR1 and CDR2: MNHNS and SASEGT. This CDR3 contains 15 residues. The V end lost 3 bases, the J end lost 3 bases, and 14 bases lay between the germline ends. The CDR3 sequence: CASSDTGNREETQYF. CDR3 DNA sequence: TGTGCCAGCAGTGATACGGGTAACAGGGAAGAGACCCAGTACTTC.

The chain uses TRBV27 and TRBJ1-6; D possibly corresponds to TRBD1 (5 bases). The CDR3 consists of 12 residues. The V gene lost 8 bases and the J gene lost 12 bases, with 14 bases spanning the gap. The germline gives CDR1 MNHEY, CDR2 SMNVEV (reference sequence). CDR3 amino acids: CASGILGGPLHF. In DNA, the CDR3 is TGTGCCAGCGGGATTCTCGGGGGACCCCTCCACTTT.

The chain is built from TRBV19 and TRBJ1-2, with a possible D match to TRBD1 (6 bases). CDR3 size: 14 residues. The V gene's germline CDR1 is LNHDA and CDR2 SQIVND (reference sequence). V lost 7 bases, J lost 8 bases, and 20 bases lay in between. The CDR3 loop is CASNTRQVLFGYTF. As DNA, the CDR3 is TGTGCCAGTAATACCAGACAGGTGCTCTTCGGCTACACCTTC.

The V gene is TRBV5-1, the J gene TRBJ1-3, with 7 bases aligning to TRBD1. This CDR3 spans 17 amino acids. V lost 2 bases, J lost 0 bases, and 8 bases stayed unmatched. CDR1 SGHRS and CDR2 YFSETQ come from the germline V gene. CDR3 protein: CASSFSGQTISGNTIYF. The CDR3 nucleotides are TGCGCCAGCAGCTTTTCGGGACAGACGATCTCTGGAAACACCATATATTTT.

This sequence joins TRBV7-2 and TRBJ1-3; the D gene is possibly TRBD1 (5 bases). The V gene lost 3 bases and the J gene lost 8 bases, with 11 bases spanning the gap. This CDR3 is 13 amino acids long. Germline loops: CDR1 SGHTA, CDR2 FQGNSA. CDR3 DNA: TGTGCCAGCAGCTTCGGCCGGGGGGACACCATATATTTT. It codes for CASSFGRGDTIYF.

The rearrangement uses TRBV6-6 and TRBJ1-5; 8 bases align to TRBD1. V trimming: 6 bases; J trimming: 2 bases; junction bases outside the gene matches: 9. Germline values: CDR1 MNHNY, CDR2 SVGAGI (reference sequence). The CDR3 extends over 16 amino acids. CDR3 coding DNA: TGTGCCAGCAGCCATCTGACAGGGGTGCGCAATCAGCCCCAGCATTTT. Its protein is CASSHLTGVRNQPQHF.

The CDR3 protein is CASSEALSDSLNQPQHF. CDR3 bases: TGTGCCAGCAGTGAAGCCCTAAGCGACAGCCTCAATCAGCCCCAGCATTTT. The chain is built from TRBV2 and TRBJ1-5; D is possibly TRBD1 (5 bases). The CDR3 extends over 17 amino acids. Trimming pared 0 bases from V and 3 bases from J, leaving 15 bases between. Germline V gives CDR1 SNHLY, CDR2 FYNNEI.

As concerns this clone: This same CDR3 is encoded by further DNA sequences in the sample. The chain uses TRBV27 and TRBJ2-5, with 7 bases identical to TRBD1. Germline loops: CDR1 MNHEY, CDR2 SMNVEV (reference sequence). The CDR3 spans 13 residues. J was trimmed by 3 bases and V by 5 bases; bases with no gene match: 3. The CDR3 here is CASSRDRKETQYF. CDR3 nucleotide sequence: TGTGCCAGCAGTCGGGACAGAAAAGAGACCCAGTACTTC.

The chain joins TRBV5-6 to TRBJ2-2; no clear D gene. Germline-derived CDR1 and CDR2 are SGHDT and YYEEEE. Trimming removed 1 base at V and 2 bases at J, with 6 bases between. CDR3 length: 14 residues. The DNA of the CDR3 is TGTGCCAGCAGCTTGCCCCATAACACCGGGGAGCTGTTTTTT. It is translated as CASSLPHNTGELFF.

This chain connects TRBV7-2 to TRBJ2-5, with TRBD1 matching over 8 bases. The ends lost 4 bases at V and 5 bases at J; junction bases unmatched: 9. Germline lookup yields CDR1 SGHTA and CDR2 FQGNSA. The CDR3 length is 15 residues. CDR3 loop: CASSSAGGNRETQYF. The CDR3 coding sequence is TGTGCCAGCAGCTCGGCAGGGGGCAACAGGGAGACCCAGTACTTC.

Written as DNA, the CDR3 is TGTGCCAGCAACGGGGATACCACGTACACTGAAGCTTTCTTT. Translated, it gives CASNGDTTYTEAFF. V and J are TRBV5-4 and TRBJ1-1; no clear D. The CDR3 runs to 14 residues. Per the germline V gene, CDR1 is SGHNT and CDR2 is YYREEE (reference sequence). V lost 6 bases and J 3 bases, leaving 15 bases between the germline ends.

The V gene is TRBV5-1, the J gene TRBJ1-2; 8 positions agree with TRBD1. The CDR3 is 18 residues long. V shed 0 bases and J 6 bases; nucleotides not matched to a gene: 16. From germline, CDR1 is SGHRS and CDR2 YFSETQ. The CDR3 DNA reads as TGCGCCAGCAGCTTGGCCGGACAGGGCTCATCGGGAAGCAATGGCTACACCTTC. This gives the protein CASSLAGQGSSGSNGYTF.

J is TRBJ2-2 and V is TRBV7-2; 10 nucleotides align to TRBD2. V gave up 4 bases and J gave up 8 bases; unmatched junction bases: 7. The CDR3 loop spans 15 amino acids. Looked up from germline, CDR1 is SGHTA and CDR2 is FQGNSA. CDR3 amino acids: CASSYLAGATGELFF. CDR3 nucleotide sequence: TGTGCCAGCAGCTATCTAGCGGGGGCCACGGGGGAGCTGTTTTTT.

The J gene is TRBJ2-1, the V gene TRBV6-5; a weak D match, TRBD2 (7 bases). The CDR3 sequence is 16 residues long. Germline V lookup: CDR1 MNHEY, CDR2 SVGAGI. The V end lost 0 bases, the J end lost 5 bases, and 14 bases lay between the germline ends. CDR3 nucleotides: TGTGCCAGCAGTTACTCGGGAGGGGGGGCCAACAATGAGCAGTTCTTC. The encoded protein is CASSYSGGGANNEQFF.

The chain is built from TRBV12-5 and TRBJ2-7; 7 positions match TRBD1. This CDR3 has 11 amino acids. Germline trimming cut 9 bases from V and 5 bases from J; bases unmatched to any gene: 4. Per germline, CDR1 LGHNT and CDR2 FRNRAP. Here the CDR3 reads CARDDRDEQYF. Here the CDR3 DNA reads TGTGCTAGAGATGACAGGGACGAGCAGTACTTC.

This clone was seen a single time. The V gene is TRBV4-1, the J gene TRBJ1-2; the D is unclear. The CDR3 sequence is 14 residues long. Between the trimmed V and J ends, which lost 1 base and 7 bases, there was a span of 13 bases. The V gene's germline CDR1 is MGHRA and CDR2 YSYEKL. The CDR3 reads CASSQVSRGSGYTF. The CDR3 DNA sequence: TGCGCCAGCAGCCAAGTGAGTCGAGGATCTGGCTACACCTTC.